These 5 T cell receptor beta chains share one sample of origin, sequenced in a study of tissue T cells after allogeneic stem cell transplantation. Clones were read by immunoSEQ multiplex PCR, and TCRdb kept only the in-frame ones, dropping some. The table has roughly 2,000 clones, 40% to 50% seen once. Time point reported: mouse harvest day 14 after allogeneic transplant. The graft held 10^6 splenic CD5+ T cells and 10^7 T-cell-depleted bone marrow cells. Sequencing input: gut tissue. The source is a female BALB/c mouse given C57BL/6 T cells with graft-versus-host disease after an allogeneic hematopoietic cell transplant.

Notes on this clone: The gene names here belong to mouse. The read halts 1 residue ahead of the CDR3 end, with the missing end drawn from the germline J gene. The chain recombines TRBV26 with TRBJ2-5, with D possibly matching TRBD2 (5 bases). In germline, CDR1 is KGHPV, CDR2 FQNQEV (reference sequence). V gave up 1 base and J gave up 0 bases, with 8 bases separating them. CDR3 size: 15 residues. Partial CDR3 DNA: TGTGCCAGCAGTCTGTTGGGGAGGAACCAAGACACCCAGTAC. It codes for CASSLLGRNQDTQY. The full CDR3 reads CASSLLGRNQDTQYF. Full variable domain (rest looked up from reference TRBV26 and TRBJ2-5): NSKVIQTPRYLVKGQGQKAKMRCIPEKGHPVVFWYQQNKNNEFKFLINFQNQEVLQQIDMTEKRFSAECPSNSPCSLEIQSSEAGDSALYLCASSLLGRNQDTQYFGPGTRLLVL.

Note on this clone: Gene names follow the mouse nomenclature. The DNA read from the CDR3 is TGTGCCAGCAGGGGACAGACAAACACAGAAGTCTTC. It encodes CASRGQTNTEVF. The full-length CDR3 reads as CASRGQTNTEVFF. This chain uses TRBV26 with TRBJ1-1, with TRBD1 identical over 7 bases. The DNA ends 1 residue before the CDR3 does, and the rest of the CDR3 is filled in from the germline J gene. The CDR3 covers 13 residues. Trimming took 6 bases from V and 0 from J; bases not matched to a gene: 1. Germline loops: CDR1 KGHPV, CDR2 FQNQEV (reference sequence).

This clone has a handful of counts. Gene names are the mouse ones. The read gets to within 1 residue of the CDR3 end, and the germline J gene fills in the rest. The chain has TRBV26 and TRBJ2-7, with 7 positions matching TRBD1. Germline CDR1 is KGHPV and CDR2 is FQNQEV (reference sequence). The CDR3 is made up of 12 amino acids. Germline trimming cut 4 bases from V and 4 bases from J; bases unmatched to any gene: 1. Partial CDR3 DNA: TGTGCCAGCAGTCGGGGACAGTATGAACAGTAC. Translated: CASSRGQYEQY. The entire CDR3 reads CASSRGQYEQYF.

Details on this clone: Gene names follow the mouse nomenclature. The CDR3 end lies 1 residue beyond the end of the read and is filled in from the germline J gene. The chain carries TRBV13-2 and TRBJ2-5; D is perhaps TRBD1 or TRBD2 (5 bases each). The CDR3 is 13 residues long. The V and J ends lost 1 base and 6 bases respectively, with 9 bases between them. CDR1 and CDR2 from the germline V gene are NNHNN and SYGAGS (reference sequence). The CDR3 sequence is CASGDPGLDTQYF. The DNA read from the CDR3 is TGTGCCAGCGGTGATCCGGGGCTTGACACCCAGTAC.

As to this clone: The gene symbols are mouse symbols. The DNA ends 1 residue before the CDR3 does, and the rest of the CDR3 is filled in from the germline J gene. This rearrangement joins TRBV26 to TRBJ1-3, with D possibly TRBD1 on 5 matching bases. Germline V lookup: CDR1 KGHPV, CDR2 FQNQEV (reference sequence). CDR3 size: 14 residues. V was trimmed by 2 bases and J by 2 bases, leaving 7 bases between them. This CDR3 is CASSLGGAGNTLYF. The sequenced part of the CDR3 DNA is TGTGCCAGCAGTCTGGGGGGGGCTGGAAATACGCTCTAT. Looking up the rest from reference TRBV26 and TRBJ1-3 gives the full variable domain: NSKVIQTPRYLVKGQGQKAKMRCIPEKGHPVVFWYQQNKNNEFKFLINFQNQEVLQQIDMTEKRFSAECPSNSPCSLEIQSSEAGDSALYLCASSLGGAGNTLYFGEGSRLIVV.